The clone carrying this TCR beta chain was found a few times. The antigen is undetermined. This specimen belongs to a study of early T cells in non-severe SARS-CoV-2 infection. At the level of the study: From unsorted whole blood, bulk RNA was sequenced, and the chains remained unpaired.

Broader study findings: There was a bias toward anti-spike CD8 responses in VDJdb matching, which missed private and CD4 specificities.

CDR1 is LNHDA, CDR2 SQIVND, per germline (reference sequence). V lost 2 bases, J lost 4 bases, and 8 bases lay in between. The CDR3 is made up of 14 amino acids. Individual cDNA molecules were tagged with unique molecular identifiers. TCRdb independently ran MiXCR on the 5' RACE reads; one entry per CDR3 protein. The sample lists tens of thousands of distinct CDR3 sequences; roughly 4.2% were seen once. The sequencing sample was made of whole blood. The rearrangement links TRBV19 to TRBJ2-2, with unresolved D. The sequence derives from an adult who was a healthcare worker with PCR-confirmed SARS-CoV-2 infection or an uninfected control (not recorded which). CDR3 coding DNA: TGTGCCAGTAGTATAAAAGGATCCACCGGGGAGCTGTTTTTT. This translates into CASSIKGSTGELFF.